Only a few counts were recorded for the clone carrying this T cell receptor (beta chain). This entry is derived from a study of cytomegalovirus exposure and HLA in healthy donors. Primers: 60 Vbeta forward and 13 Jbeta reverse. TCRdb's copy holds only in-frame clones and misses some; the assay was immunoSEQ multiplex PCR. This sample has about 130,000 clones, with about 9.2% found just once. The J segment lost 2 bases and the V segment lost 7 bases, leaving 4 bases of the junction unmatched. The CDR3 is 14 amino acids. Germline V lookup: CDR1 LNHDA, CDR2 SQIVND (reference sequence). Participants comprised healthy donors of bone marrow.

The receptor comes from a woman aged 40-49 years in good health and CMV-seropositive. The chain joins TRBV19 to TRBJ2-2; 7 nucleotides line up with TRBD1. Sequenced sample: PBMCs. CDR3 bases: TGTGCCAGTACCGACAGGGTTAACACCGGGGAGCTGTTTTTT. Translated, it gives CASTDRVNTGELFF.